This entry lists 14 T cell receptor beta chains sequenced from one sample in a study of blood T cell repertoires in COVID-19. Repertoires were generated with immunoSEQ multiplex PCR, while TCRdb's copy carries only in-frame clones and drops some. The table shows under 300,000 clones, with 80% to 95% occurring only once. The sample taken for sequencing was PBMCs or T cells enriched from blood (not recorded which). The receptor set was obtained from a young woman who had recovered from COVID-19.

The chain links TRBV28 to TRBJ2-3; tentative D call: TRBD1 (6 bases). The germline CDR1 and CDR2 sequences are MDHEN and SYDVKM. The germline V and J ends were trimmed by 7 bases and 3 bases, with 20 bases remaining between them. This CDR3 spans 16 amino acids. CDR3 DNA: TGTGCCAGCACTCTCGACAGGCCGGGCTTGACAGATACGCAGTATTTT. Translating gives CASTLDRPGLTDTQYF.

The chain has TRBV2 and TRBJ1-2, with D possibly TRBD1 on 6 matching bases. This CDR3 region has 14 residues. The V and J ends lost 4 bases and 4 bases respectively, with 13 bases between them. Germline CDR1 is SNHLY and CDR2 is FYNNEI. The CDR3 loop reads CASSATGFGYGYTF. The CDR3 nucleotides read TGTGCCAGCAGTGCCACAGGGTTTGGCTATGGCTACACCTTC.

The chain links TRBV4-2 to TRBJ2-7; 7 bases agree with TRBD1. Germline values: CDR1 LGHNA, CDR2 YNFKEQ. J gave up 4 bases and V 3 bases, and 9 bases lay outside the gene matches. The CDR3 spans 15 residues. In nucleotides, the CDR3 is TGTGCCAGCAGCCAGGAACAGGGGCCGTTTTACGAGCAGTACTTC. Its protein is CASSQEQGPFYEQYF.

This chain links TRBV19 with TRBJ2-2; D might be TRBD2 (5 bases). V lost 0 bases to trimming and J lost 0 bases, with 8 bases between them. From germline, CDR1 is LNHDA and CDR2 SQIVND (reference sequence). The CDR3 has 16 amino acids. The CDR3, as DNA: TGTGCCAGTAGTATAGATGGAGGACCGAACACCGGGGAGCTGTTTTTT. Its protein product is CASSIDGGPNTGELFF.

The genes are TRBV7-2 and TRBJ1-1; TRBD1 matches at 7 bases. CDR3 length: 16 amino acids. Germline CDR1 reads SGHTA; CDR2 reads FQGNSA. J gave up 11 bases and V 5 bases, and 20 bases lay outside the gene matches. For the CDR3, the DNA is TGTGCCAGCAGCCTCCACGAAGGGGGTTTGACAGGGATGGCTTTCTTT. As protein: CASSLHEGGLTGMAFF.

On this clone itself: The sample contains more than one DNA sequence encoding this CDR3. The chain uses TRBV6-6 and TRBJ2-6; D remains ambiguous. V was pared by 0 bases and J by 4 bases, with 4 bases between. The CDR3 has 14 amino acids. Germline V gives CDR1 MNHNY, CDR2 SVGAGI (reference sequence). CDR3 loop: CASSYSSGANVLTF. The CDR3 bases are TGTGCCAGCAGTTACTCTTCAGGGGCCAACGTCCTGACTTTC.

The V gene is TRBV18, the J gene TRBJ2-7; D perhaps matches TRBD1 (5 bases). Trimming shortened V by 5 bases and J by 3 bases, and 11 bases separated the two germline ends. CDR1 is KGHSH and CDR2 is LQKENI in the germline V gene. The CDR3 consists of 13 residues. As DNA, the CDR3 is TGTGCCAGCTCATCCGAACAGGACTACGAGCAGTACTTC. This gives the protein CASSSEQDYEQYF.

The chain is built from TRBV18 and TRBJ2-7, with TRBD2 matching over 9 bases. Germline-derived CDR1 and CDR2 are KGHSH and LQKENI. J gave up 5 bases and V 2 bases, and 7 bases lay outside the gene matches. The CDR3 covers 15 residues. CDR3 in amino acids: CASSPMASGNHEQYF. Here the CDR3 DNA reads TGTGCCAGCTCACCAATGGCTAGCGGGAACCACGAGCAGTACTTC.

This rearrangement joins TRBV7-2 to TRBJ1-2; D is possibly TRBD1 (5 bases). Trimming removed 3 bases at V and 4 bases at J, with 15 bases between. This CDR3 region has 15 residues. Germline V gene sequence: CDR1 SGHTA, CDR2 FQGNSA. The CDR3 region is CASSFFVGGSYGYTF. The CDR3 bases are TGTGCCAGCAGCTTTTTTGTGGGGGGAAGCTATGGCTACACCTTC.

This clone was counted a few times. The chain is built from TRBV28 and TRBJ2-1; 14 bases align to TRBD2. Per germline, CDR1 MDHEN and CDR2 SYDVKM. J was trimmed by 8 bases and V by 6 bases; bases with no gene match: 6. The CDR3 is made up of 15 amino acids. CDR3 coding DNA: TGTGCCAGCAGCCGACTAGCGGGAGGGTTGGATGAGCAGTTCTTC. It encodes CASSRLAGGLDEQFF.

The chain is built from TRBV3-1 (or the pseudogene TRBV3-2) and TRBJ1-2; 7 bases fit TRBD1. This CDR3 contains 13 residues. CDR1 and CDR2 from the germline V gene are LGHDT and YNNKEL (reference sequence). With V trimmed by 4 bases and J by 3 bases, 2 bases remained unmatched. CDR3 DNA: TGTGCCAGCAGCCTCACAGGGGACTATGGCTACACCTTC. Amino acid sequence: CASSLTGDYGYTF.

The chain combines TRBV5-1 with TRBJ1-1; D call uncertain. Trimming pared 1 base from V and 0 bases from J, leaving 10 bases between. From germline, CDR1 is SGHRS and CDR2 YFSETQ. The CDR3 runs 15 residues. The CDR3 loop reads CASSLLAGMNTEAFF. The CDR3 nucleotides read TGCGCCAGCAGCTTGTTGGCGGGAATGAACACTGAAGCTTTCTTT.

The table lists this clone with a count of one. One end of the junction varies from germline; a read error may be responsible. The rearrangement joins TRBV7-7 to TRBJ2-3; 7 bases map to TRBD1. The CDR3 has 16 residues. Germline CDR1 reads SSHAT; CDR2 reads FNYEAQ (reference sequence). The CDR3 nucleotides read TGTGCTAGCAGCCCCCTGGGGCAGGGGGTCACAGATACGCAGTATTTT. Residues: CASSPLGQGVTDTQYF. The complete variable domain, with remaining parts taken from reference TRBV7-7 and TRBJ2-3, reads GAGVSQSPRYKVTKRGQDVTLRCDPISSHATLYWYQQALGQGPEFLTYFNYEAQPDKSGLPSDRFSAERPEGSISTLTIQRTEQRDSAMYRCASSPLGQGVTDTQYFGPGTRLTVL.

The chain links TRBV2 to TRBJ1-5; D perhaps matches TRBD1 (6 bases). V lost 7 bases and J 0 bases, leaving 10 bases between the germline ends. This CDR3 contains 14 residues. Germline CDR1 reads SNHLY; CDR2 reads FYNNEI. The DNA for the CDR3 is TGTGCCAGCACCCCGGACAGTAGCAATCAGCCCCAGCATTTT. The encoded protein is CASTPDSSNQPQHF. Complete variable domain (other parts from reference TRBV2 and TRBJ1-5): EPEVTQTPSHQVTQMGQEVILRCVPISNHLYFYWYRQILGQKVEFLVSFYNNEISEKSEIFDDQFSVERPDGSNFTLKIRSTKLEDSAMYFCASTPDSSNQPQHFGDGTRLSIL.